This paragraph covers one TCR beta chain sequence. The antigen is unknown. The data belong to a study of response to subunit inactivated influenza vaccine. Findings of the study overall: Seasonal influenza vaccination, on each occasion, was suggested by the authors to recruit few new T cells.

CDR3 length equals 12 residues. The germline gives CDR1 WNHNN, CDR2 SYGVQD (reference sequence). The V gene lost 7 bases and the J gene lost 2 bases, with 9 bases spanning the gap. One entry per CDR3 protein results from TCRdb running MiXCR on the RT-PCR reads. The sample lists over 400,000 distinct CDR3 sequences; over 9.5% were seen once. The origin of this receptor is a man aged 50 or older who received an inactivated influenza vaccine. Sequenced here: PBMCs from blood, sampled 40 to 50 days after vaccination. The V gene is TRBV10-1, the J gene TRBJ2-7; D is unresolved. The CDR3 nucleotides read TGCGCCAGCAATCCCCTAGCCTACGAGCAGTACTTC. Protein product: CASNPLAYEQYF.